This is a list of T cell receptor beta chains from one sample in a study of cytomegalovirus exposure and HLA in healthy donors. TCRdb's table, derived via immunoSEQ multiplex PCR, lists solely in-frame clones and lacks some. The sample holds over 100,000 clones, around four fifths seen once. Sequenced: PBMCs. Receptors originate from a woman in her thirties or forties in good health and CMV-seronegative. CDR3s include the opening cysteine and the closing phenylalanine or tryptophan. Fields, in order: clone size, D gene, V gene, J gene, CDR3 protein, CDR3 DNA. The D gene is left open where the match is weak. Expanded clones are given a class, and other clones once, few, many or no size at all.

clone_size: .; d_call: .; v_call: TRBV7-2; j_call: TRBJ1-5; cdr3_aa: CASSRDIDQPQHF; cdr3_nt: TGTGCCAGCAGCCGGGACATTGATCAGCCCCAGCATTTT
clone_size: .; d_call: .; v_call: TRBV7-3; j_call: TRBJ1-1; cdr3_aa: CASSLTVNTEAFF; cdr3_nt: TGTGCCAGCAGCCTGACAGTGAACACTGAAGCTTTCTTT
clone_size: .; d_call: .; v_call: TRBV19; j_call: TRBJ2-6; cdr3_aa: CASLGPNSGANVLTF; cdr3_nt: TGTGCCAGCCTGGGGCCGAACTCTGGGGCCAACGTCCTGACTTTC
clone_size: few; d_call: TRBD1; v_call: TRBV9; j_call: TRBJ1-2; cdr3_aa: CASSHPDRETYGYTF; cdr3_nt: TGTGCCAGCAGCCACCCTGACAGGGAGACTTATGGCTACACCTTC
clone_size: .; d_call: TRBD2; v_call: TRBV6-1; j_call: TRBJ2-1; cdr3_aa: CASSERAGGSYNEQFF; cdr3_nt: TGTGCCAGCAGTGAAAGGGCGGGGGGAAGCTACAATGAGCAGTTCTTC
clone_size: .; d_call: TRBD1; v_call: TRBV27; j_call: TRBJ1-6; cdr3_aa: CASSTLGGNSYNSPLHF; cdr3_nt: TGTGCCAGCAGTACCCTAGGGGGCAACTCCTATAATTCACCCCTCCACTTT
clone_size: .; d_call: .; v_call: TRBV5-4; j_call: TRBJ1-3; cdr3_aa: CASSLDGGAGNTIYF; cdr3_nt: TGTGCCAGCAGCTTGGACGGCGGGGCTGGAAACACCATATATTTT
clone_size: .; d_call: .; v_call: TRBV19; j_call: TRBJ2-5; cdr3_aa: CASSMSETQYF; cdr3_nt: TGTGCCAGTAGTATGTCGGAGACCCAGTACTTC
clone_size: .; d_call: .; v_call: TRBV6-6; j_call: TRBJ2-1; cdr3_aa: CASSQTLREFF; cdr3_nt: TGTGCCAGCAGTCAGACCCTCAGGGAGTTCTTC
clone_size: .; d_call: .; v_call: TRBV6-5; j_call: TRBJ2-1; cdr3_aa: CASSYGGTYNEQFF; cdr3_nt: TGTGCCAGCAGTTACGGCGGGACCTACAATGAGCAGTTCTTC
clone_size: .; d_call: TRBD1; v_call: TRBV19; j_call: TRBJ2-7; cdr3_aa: CATTPRQGSYEQYF; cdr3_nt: TGTGCCACCACCCCTAGACAGGGCTCCTACGAGCAGTACTTC
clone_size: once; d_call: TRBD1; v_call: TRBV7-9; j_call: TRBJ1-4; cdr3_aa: CSSSLDRSGGLEKLFF; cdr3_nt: TGTTCCAGCAGCTTAGATCGGTCAGGGGGTCTCGAAAAACTGTTTTTT
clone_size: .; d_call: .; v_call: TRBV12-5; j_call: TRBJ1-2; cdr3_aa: CASGHRFGNYGYTF; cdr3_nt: TGTGCTAGTGGTCACAGGTTTGGTAACTATGGCTACACCTTC
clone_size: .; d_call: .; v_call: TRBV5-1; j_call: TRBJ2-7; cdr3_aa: CASSSRTISTYEQYF; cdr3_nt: TGCGCCAGCAGCTCGCGGACAATATCGACCTACGAGCAGTACTTC
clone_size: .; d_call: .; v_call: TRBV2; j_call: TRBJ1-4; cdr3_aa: CASSARTFTQEKLFF; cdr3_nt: TGTGCCAGCAGTGCTAGGACATTTACTCAAGAAAAACTGTTTTTT
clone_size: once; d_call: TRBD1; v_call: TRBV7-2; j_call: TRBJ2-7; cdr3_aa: CASSATGVGEQYF; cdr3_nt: TGTGCCAGCAGCGCAACAGGGGTCGGGGAGCAGTACTTC
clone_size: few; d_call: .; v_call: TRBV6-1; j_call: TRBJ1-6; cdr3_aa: CASRNLVRNSPLHF; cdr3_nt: TGTGCCAGCAGGAATTTAGTCCGTAATTCACCCCTCCACTTT
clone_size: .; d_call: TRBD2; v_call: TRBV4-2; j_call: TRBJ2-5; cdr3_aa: CASSQETSGGEETQYF; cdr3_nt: TGTGCCAGCAGCCAAGAGACAAGCGGGGGGGAAGAGACCCAGTACTTC
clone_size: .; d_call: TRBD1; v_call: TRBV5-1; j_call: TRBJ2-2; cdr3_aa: CASSLKVSGGTGELFF; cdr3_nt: TGCGCCAGCAGCTTGAAGGTCTCAGGGGGCACCGGGGAGCTGTTTTTT
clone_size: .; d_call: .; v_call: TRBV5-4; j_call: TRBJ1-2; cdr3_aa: CASSLRTDYGYTF; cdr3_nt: TGTGCCAGCAGCTTGAGGACAGACTATGGCTACACCTTC
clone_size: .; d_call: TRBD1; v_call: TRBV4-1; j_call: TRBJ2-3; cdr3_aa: CASSRAGQGTDTQYF; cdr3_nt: TGCGCCAGCAGCCGCGCGGGACAGGGAACAGATACGCAGTATTTT
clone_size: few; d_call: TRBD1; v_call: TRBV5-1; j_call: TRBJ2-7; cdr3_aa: CASSLGGTGQTYEQYF; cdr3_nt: TGCGCCAGCAGCTTGGGTGGAACGGGACAGACTTACGAGCAGTACTTC
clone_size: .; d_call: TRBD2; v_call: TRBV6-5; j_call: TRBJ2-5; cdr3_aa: CASSYSASGGSETQYF; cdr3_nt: TGTGCCAGCAGTTACTCGGCTAGCGGGGGGTCGGAGACCCAGTACTTC
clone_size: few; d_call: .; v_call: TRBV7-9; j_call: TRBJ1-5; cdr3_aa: CASSQLQGNQPQHF; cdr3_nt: TGTGCCAGCAGCCAGCTACAGGGAAATCAGCCCCAGCATTTT
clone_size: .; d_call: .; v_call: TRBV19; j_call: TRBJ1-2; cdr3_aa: CASSADSNYGYTF; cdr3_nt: TGTGCCAGTAGTGCGGACAGTAACTATGGCTACACCTTC
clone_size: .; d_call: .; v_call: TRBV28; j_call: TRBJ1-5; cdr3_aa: CASSFRGWGNQPQHF; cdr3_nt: TGTGCCAGCAGTTTCAGGGGATGGGGCAATCAGCCCCAGCATTTT
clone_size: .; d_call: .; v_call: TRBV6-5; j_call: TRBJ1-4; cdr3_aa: CASRNPSGNEKLFF; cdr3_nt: TGTGCCAGCCGAAACCCGTCGGGAAATGAAAAACTGTTTTTT
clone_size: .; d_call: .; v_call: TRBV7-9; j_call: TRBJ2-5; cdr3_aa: CSSSLGGGQEYF; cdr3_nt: TGTTCCAGCAGCCTAGGGGGGGGACAGGAGTACTTC
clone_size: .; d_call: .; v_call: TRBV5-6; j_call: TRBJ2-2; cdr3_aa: CASSFGAETGELFF; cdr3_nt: TGTGCCAGCAGCTTCGGTGCGGAAACCGGGGAGCTGTTTTTT
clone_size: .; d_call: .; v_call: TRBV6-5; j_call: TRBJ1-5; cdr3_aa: CASKGGNYQPQHF; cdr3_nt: TGTGCCAGCAAAGGGGGTAATTACCAGCCCCAGCATTTT
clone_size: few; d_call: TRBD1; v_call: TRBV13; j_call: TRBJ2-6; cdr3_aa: CASRTARDRALSGANVLTF; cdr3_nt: TGTGCCAGCAGAACAGCCCGGGACAGGGCCCTCTCTGGGGCCAACGTCCTGACTTTC
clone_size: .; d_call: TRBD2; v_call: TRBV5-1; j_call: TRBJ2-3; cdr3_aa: CASSLDSGGYGNTQYF; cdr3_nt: TGCGCCAGCAGCTTGGATAGCGGGGGATATGGAAATACGCAGTATTTT
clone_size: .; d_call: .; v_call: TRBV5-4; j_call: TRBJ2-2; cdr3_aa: CASSLAGSGTGELFF; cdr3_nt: TGTGCCAGCAGCTTGGCTGGCTCGGGGACCGGGGAGCTGTTTTTT
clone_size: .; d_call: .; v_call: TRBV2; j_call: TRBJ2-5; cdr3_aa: CASRFRDSEKTQYF; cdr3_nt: TGTGCCAGCAGATTCCGGGACTCCGAAAAGACCCAGTACTTC
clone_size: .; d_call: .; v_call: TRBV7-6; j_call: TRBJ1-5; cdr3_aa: CASSQGQTDSNQPQHF; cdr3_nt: TGTGCCAGCAGCCAAGGACAGACAGATAGCAATCAGCCCCAGCATTTT
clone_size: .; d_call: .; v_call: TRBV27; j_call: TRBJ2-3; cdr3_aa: CASSASPELTSGTQYF; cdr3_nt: TGTGCCAGCAGTGCCTCTCCGGAGTTAACCTCGGGTACGCAGTATTTT
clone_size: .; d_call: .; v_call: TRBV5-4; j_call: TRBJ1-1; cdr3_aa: CASSLRQMNTEAFF; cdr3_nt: TGTGCCAGCAGCTTGAGACAGATGAACACTGAAGCTTTCTTT
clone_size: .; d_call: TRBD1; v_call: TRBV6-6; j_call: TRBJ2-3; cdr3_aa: CASSTRGPTDTQYF; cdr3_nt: TGTGCCAGCAGTACCAGGGGGCCCACAGATACGCAGTATTTT
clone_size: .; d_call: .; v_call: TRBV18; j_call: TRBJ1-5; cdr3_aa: CASSQGAPINSNQPQHF; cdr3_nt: TGTGCCAGCTCCCAAGGGGCGCCGATAAATAGCAATCAGCCCCAGCATTTT
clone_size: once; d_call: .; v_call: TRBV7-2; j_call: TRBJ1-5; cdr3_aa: CASSLVGGSNQPQHF; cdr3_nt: TGTGCCAGCAGCTTAGTCGGGGGTAGCAATCAGCCCCAGCATTTT
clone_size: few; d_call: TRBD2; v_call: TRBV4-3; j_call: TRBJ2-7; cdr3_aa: CASSQDPTSGGYEQYF; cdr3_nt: TGCGCCAGCAGCCAAGACCCGACTAGCGGGGGCTACGAGCAGTACTTC
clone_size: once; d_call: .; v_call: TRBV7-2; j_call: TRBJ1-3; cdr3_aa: CASSKSRENSGNTIYF; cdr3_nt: TGTGCCAGCAGCAAAAGCAGGGAAAATTCTGGAAACACCATATATTTT
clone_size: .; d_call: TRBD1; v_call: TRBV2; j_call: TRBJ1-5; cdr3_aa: CASSRPRGLLIQPQHF; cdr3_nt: TGTGCCAGCAGTCGCCCCAGGGGGCTATTGATTCAGCCCCAGCATTTT
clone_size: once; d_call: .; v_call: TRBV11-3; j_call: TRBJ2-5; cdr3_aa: CASSPQFQETQYF; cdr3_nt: TGTGCCAGCAGCCCGCAGTTCCAAGAGACCCAGTACTTC
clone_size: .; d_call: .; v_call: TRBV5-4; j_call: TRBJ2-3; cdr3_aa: CASSLKISKRGTDTQYF; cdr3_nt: TGTGCCAGCAGCTTGAAAATATCGAAGAGGGGCACAGATACGCAGTATTTT
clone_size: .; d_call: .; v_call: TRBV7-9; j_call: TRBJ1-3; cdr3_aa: CASSLTRGTSGNTIYF; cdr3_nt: TGTGCCAGCAGCTTAACTAGGGGGACCTCTGGAAACACCATATATTTT
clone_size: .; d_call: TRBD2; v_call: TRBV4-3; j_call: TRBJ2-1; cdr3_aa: CASSLERGSYNEQFF; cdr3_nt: TGCGCCAGCAGCCTTGAGCGGGGGAGCTACAATGAGCAGTTCTTC
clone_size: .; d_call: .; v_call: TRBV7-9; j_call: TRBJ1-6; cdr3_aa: CAPLALSPLHF; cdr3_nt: TGTGCTCCTTTGGCCCTTTCACCCCTCCACTTT
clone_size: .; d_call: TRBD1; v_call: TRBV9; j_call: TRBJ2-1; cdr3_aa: CASSVDRGAYNEQFF; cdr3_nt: TGTGCCAGCAGCGTAGACAGGGGGGCTTACAATGAGCAGTTCTTC